A selection of T cell receptor beta chains follows, all from one sample in a study of blood T cell repertoires in COVID-19. Measured with immunoSEQ multiplex PCR; TCRdb has only the in-frame clones, and not every one. The table includes over 200,000 clones, approximately 92% detected once. The sequenced sample consisted of peripheral blood. The receptors shown here come from a person between 18 and 30 years old with COVID-19, enrolled during active disease. Both conserved end residues are part of each CDR3. The D gene is left open where the match is weak. Clone size is stated in some rows and not others, as once, few, many or a class when expanded.

once	20	TRBV9	TRBD2	TRBJ2-1	CASSTPLSGRAWGSYNEQFF	TGTGCCAGCAGCACTCCTCTTAGCGGGAGGGCCTGGGGCTCCTACAATGAGCAGTTCTTC
-	15	TRBV4-1	TRBD1	TRBJ2-1	CASSQEGQAINEQFF	TGCGCCAGCAGCCAAGAGGGACAGGCGATTAATGAGCAGTTCTTC
-	15	TRBV7-8	TRBD1	TRBJ2-5	CASSSGQGVQETQYF	TGTGCCAGCAGCTCGGGACAGGGAGTTCAAGAGACCCAGTACTTC
-	14	TRBV10-3	-	TRBJ2-2	CAISPRSNTGELFF	TGTGCCATCAGCCCTAGATCGAACACCGGGGAGCTGTTTTTT
-	15	TRBV5-4	TRBD1	TRBJ2-1	CASSFDRGLWNEQFF	TGTGCCAGCAGTTTTGACAGGGGATTGTGGAATGAGCAGTTCTTC
-	13	TRBV14	-	TRBJ2-7	CASSLVAVYEQYF	TGTGCCAGCAGCCTGGTGGCAGTCTACGAGCAGTACTTC
once	14	TRBV16	-	TRBJ1-2	CASSQWGRSYGYTF	TGTGCCAGCAGCCAATGGGGCAGGTCCTATGGCTACACCTTC
-	17	TRBV24-1	TRBD2	TRBJ2-5	CATSDFLTAGGRETQYF	TGTGCCACCAGTGATTTTTTGACAGCGGGAGGCCGGGAGACCCAGTACTTC
-	14	TRBV7-9	-	TRBJ2-7	CASSWAGRTYEQYF	TGTGCCAGCAGCTGGGCGGGGCGGACCTACGAGCAGTACTTC
-	14	TRBV18	-	TRBJ1-4	CASSLGGGNEKLFF	TGTGCCAGCTCACTGGGAGGAGGCAATGAAAAACTGTTTTTT
once	14	TRBV30	TRBD2	TRBJ2-7	CALTQGDYSYEQYF	TGTGCCTTGACTCAAGGGGACTACTCCTACGAGCAGTACTTC
-	11	TRBV20-1	-	TRBJ2-7	CSAPSRNEQYF	TGCAGTGCCCCCTCGAGAAACGAGCAGTACTTC
-	15	TRBV5-1	TRBD2	TRBJ2-5	CASSFTGTSQETQYF	TGCGCCAGCAGCTTTACCGGGACTAGCCAAGAGACCCAGTACTTC
-	19	TRBV14	TRBD2	TRBJ2-5	CASSQVPTKASGGQETQYF	TGTGCCAGCAGCCAAGTTCCGACTAAGGCTAGCGGGGGCCAAGAGACCCAGTACTTC
-	14	TRBV5-6	-	TRBJ2-7	CASSLAPNIYEQYF	TGTGCCAGCAGCTTGGCCCCAAACATCTACGAGCAGTACTTC
-	13	TRBV12-5	-	TRBJ2-2	CASGSRDTGELFF	TGTGCTAGTGGTTCTAGAGACACCGGGGAGCTGTTTTTT
-	15	TRBV6-5	-	TRBJ2-2	CASSYGNRPFGELFF	TGTGCCAGCAGTTACGGTAACAGGCCCTTCGGGGAGCTGTTTTTT
-	13	TRBV2	-	TRBJ2-2	CASREDGPGELFF	TGTGCCAGCAGGGAGGATGGGCCCGGGGAGCTGTTTTTT
-	15	TRBV2	-	TRBJ1-6	CASSDLDSYNSPLHF	TGTGCCAGCAGTGACCTGGACAGCTATAATTCACCCCTCCACTTT
-	14	TRBV19	TRBD1	TRBJ1-1	CASSRGQGDTEAFF	TGTGCCAGCTCTCGGGGACAGGGAGACACTGAAGCTTTCTTT
-	14	TRBV7-9	-	TRBJ1-3	CASSYGISGNTIYF	TGTGCCAGCAGTTACGGGATCTCTGGAAACACCATATATTTT
-	13	TRBV6-5	-	TRBJ2-2	CASSHSSAGELFF	TGTGCCAGCAGCCATAGTTCCGCCGGGGAGCTGTTTTTT
-	16	TRBV6-4	TRBD2	TRBJ2-2	CASRGNRREIAGELFF	TGTGCCAGCAGGGGAAACAGGCGGGAGATCGCCGGGGAGCTGTTTTTT
-	15	TRBV11-1	TRBD2	TRBJ2-7	CASSLSGGSSYEQYF	TGTGCCAGCAGCCTAAGCGGGGGGAGCTCCTACGAGCAGTACTTC
-	16	TRBV24-1	-	TRBJ2-3	CATSDLTAGGTDTQYF	TGTGCCACCAGTGACTTGACTGCGGGTGGGACAGATACGCAGTATTTT
-	14	TRBV6-5	-	TRBJ2-2	CASRDIAFTGELFF	TGTGCCAGCAGAGACATCGCGTTCACCGGGGAGCTGTTTTTT
-	15	TRBV7-9	TRBD2	TRBJ2-7	CASSLGSAGVGEQYF	TGTGCCAGCAGCTTAGGGTCGGCGGGAGTGGGAGAGCAGTACTTC
-	13	TRBV6-2/TRBV6-3	-	TRBJ2-7	CASSYRDRGEQYF	TGTGCCAGCAGTTACAGGGATCGAGGGGAGCAGTACTTC
-	13	TRBV6-2/TRBV6-3	-	TRBJ2-2	CASSFSGGGELFF	TGTGCCAGCAGTTTCTCCGGGGGCGGGGAGCTGTTTTTT
-	14	TRBV6-5	TRBD1	TRBJ1-3	CASRQGFSGNTIYF	TGTGCCAGCAGACAGGGGTTCTCTGGAAACACCATATATTTT
-	15	TRBV19	TRBD1	TRBJ1-2	CASRLQGADNYGYTF	TGTGCCAGCAGACTTCAGGGGGCGGATAACTATGGCTACACCTTC
-	14	TRBV5-1	-	TRBJ2-1	CASSPSVSGNEQFF	TGCGCCAGCAGCCCCTCCGTGAGTGGCAATGAGCAGTTCTTC
-	14	TRBV27	TRBD1	TRBJ1-2	CASSLGTGGFGYTF	TGTGCCAGCAGTTTGGGGACAGGTGGTTTTGGCTACACCTTC
-	17	TRBV28	TRBD2	TRBJ2-1	CASSLWLSGRAYNEQFF	TGTGCCAGCAGTTTATGGCTTAGCGGGAGGGCCTACAATGAGCAGTTCTTC
once	15	TRBV27	TRBD2	TRBJ2-7	CASRNIAGDPYEQYF	TGTGCCAGCAGAAATATAGCGGGGGATCCCTACGAGCAGTACTTC
-	15	TRBV11-2	TRBD2	TRBJ2-7	CASTLGEGLDYEQYF	TGTGCCAGCACCCTCGGGGAGGGATTGGACTACGAGCAGTACTTC
-	14	TRBV7-9	-	TRBJ1-2	CASSPGVYNYGYTF	TGTGCCAGCAGTCCAGGGGTCTACAACTATGGCTACACCTTC
few	15	TRBV7-2	-	TRBJ2-3	CASSILGSGTDTQYF	TGTGCCAGCAGCATACTAGGGTCCGGGACAGATACGCAGTATTTT
-	17	TRBV7-2	-	TRBJ1-6	CASSSRLGANYNSPLHF	TGTGCCAGCAGCTCCAGACTGGGTGCGAACTATAATTCACCCCTCCACTTT
-	13	TRBV29-1	TRBD2	TRBJ2-1	CSSGTSGNNEQFF	TGCAGCAGCGGGACTAGCGGAAACAATGAGCAGTTCTTC
-	15	TRBV24-1	TRBD2	TRBJ2-1	CATSVVLAGELRQFF	TGTGCCACCAGTGTGGTGCTAGCGGGAGAACTTAGGCAGTTCTTC
-	13	TRBV28	-	TRBJ1-2	CASSPETASGYTF	TGTGCCAGCAGTCCCGAGACAGCTTCTGGCTACACCTTC
once	12	TRBV19	TRBD1	TRBJ1-1	CASSLRGREAFF	TGTGCCAGTTCCCTCAGGGGGCGAGAAGCTTTCTTT
-	15	TRBV4-1	TRBD1	TRBJ1-5	CASSQEDRGHQPQHF	TGCGCCAGCAGCCAAGAGGACAGGGGGCATCAGCCCCAGCATTTT
-	17	TRBV15	TRBD1	TRBJ1-4	CATSRDIGDRGDEKLFF	TGTGCCACCAGCAGAGATATAGGTGACAGGGGAGATGAAAAACTGTTTTTT
-	13	TRBV12-3/TRBV12-4	-	TRBJ2-1	CASSFGLGGVWFF	TGTGCCAGCAGTTTTGGTCTCGGAGGGGTATGGTTCTTC
-	15	TRBV10-3	TRBD1	TRBJ1-2	CATLDRADSRNGYTF	TGTGCCACGCTGGACAGGGCGGATAGTAGAAATGGCTACACCTTC
-	14	TRBV4-3	TRBD2	TRBJ2-4	CASSQDLREGPKYF	TGCGCCAGCAGCCAAGACTTACGGGAGGGCCCTAAGTACTTC
once	11	TRBV28	-	TRBJ2-7	CASRGGNEQYF	TGTGCCTCGCGGGGAGGTAACGAGCAGTACTTC
-	14	TRBV2	-	TRBJ1-4	CASSRYPTNEKLFF	TGTGCCAGCTCCAGGTACCCAACTAATGAAAAACTGTTTTTT
-	13	TRBV5-1	-	TRBJ2-3	CASSIEFTDTQYF	TGCGCCAGCAGCATCGAGTTCACAGATACGCAGTATTTT
-	14	TRBV2	TRBD1	TRBJ2-3	CASLRDRDTDTQYF	TGTGCCAGTTTACGGGACAGGGACACGGATACGCAGTATTTT
-	11	TRBV12-3/TRBV12-4	-	TRBJ2-1	CASSRYLEQFF	TGTGCCAGCAGCCGGTATCTGGAGCAGTTCTTC
-	17	TRBV28	TRBD2	TRBJ2-5	CASSPGLAGGGEETQYF	TGTGCCAGCAGTCCGGGACTAGCGGGAGGGGGGGAAGAGACCCAGTACTTC
-	16	TRBV29-1	-	TRBJ2-7	CSVEGLTSGRLYEQYF	TGCAGCGTTGAAGGACTCACCTCCGGGAGACTCTACGAGCAGTACTTC
-	17	TRBV9	-	TRBJ2-2	CASSVVPFGEYGGELFF	TGTGCCAGCAGCGTAGTACCTTTCGGGGAGTATGGCGGGGAGCTGTTTTTT
-	13	TRBV2	TRBD2	TRBJ2-5	CACQRETQETQYF	TGTGCCTGCCAGCGGGAGACCCAAGAGACCCAGTACTTC
once	13	TRBV14	-	TRBJ2-3	CASSHPFPYTQYF	TGTGCCAGCAGCCATCCCTTCCCTTATACGCAGTATTTT
-	15	TRBV5-6	-	TRBJ2-1	CASSFIGGDYNEQFF	TGTGCCAGCAGCTTCATAGGCGGAGACTACAATGAGCAGTTCTTC